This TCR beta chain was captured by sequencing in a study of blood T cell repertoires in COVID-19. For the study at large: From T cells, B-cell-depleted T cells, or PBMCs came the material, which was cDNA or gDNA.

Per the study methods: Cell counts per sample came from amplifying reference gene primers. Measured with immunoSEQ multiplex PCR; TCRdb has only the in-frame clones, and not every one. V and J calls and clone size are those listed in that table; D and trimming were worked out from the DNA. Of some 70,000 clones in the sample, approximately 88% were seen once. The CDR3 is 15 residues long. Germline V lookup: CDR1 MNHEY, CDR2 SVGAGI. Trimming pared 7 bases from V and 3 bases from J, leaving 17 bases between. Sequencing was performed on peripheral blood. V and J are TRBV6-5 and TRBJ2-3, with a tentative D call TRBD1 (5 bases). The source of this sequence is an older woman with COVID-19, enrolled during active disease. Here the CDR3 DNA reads TGTGCCAGCATCCCGCCCTCTTCAGGGACAGATACGCAGTATTTT. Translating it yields CASIPPSSGTDTQYF.